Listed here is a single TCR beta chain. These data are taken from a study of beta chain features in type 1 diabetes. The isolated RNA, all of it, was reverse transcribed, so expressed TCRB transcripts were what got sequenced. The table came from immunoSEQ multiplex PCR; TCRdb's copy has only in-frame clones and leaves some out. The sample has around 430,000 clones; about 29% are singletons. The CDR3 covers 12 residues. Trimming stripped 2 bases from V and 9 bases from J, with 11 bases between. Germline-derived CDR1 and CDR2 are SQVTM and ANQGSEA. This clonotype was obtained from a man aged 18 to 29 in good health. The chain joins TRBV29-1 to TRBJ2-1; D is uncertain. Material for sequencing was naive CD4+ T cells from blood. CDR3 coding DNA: TGCAGCGTTGAACACGGAAGGTTTGAGCAGTTCTTC. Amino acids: CSVEHGRFEQFF.